This T cell receptor (beta chain) was recovered during a study of T-cell reconstitution after alpha-beta-depleted transplantation in children (dated by TCRdb to about 2016). Notes on the research overall: T-cell immune reconstitution after TCRalphabeta/CD19-depleted allogeneic hematopoietic cell transplantation in children was quantitatively tracked in the study by means of TCR repertoire profiling.

This clonotype was picked up a small number of times. The target of this receptor is not known. Per-nucleotide qualities are absent, and no much larger clonotype sits a single base away. Libraries came from PCR. Sequencing relied on an Illumina HiSeq 2500. TCR library preparation used molecular barcoding, with unique molecular identifiers applied to normalize quantification of the TCRbeta repertoire. The public reads were quality trimmed at Q25 with fastp and then assembled into clones with MiXCR by TCRdb, keeping productive beta chains. When rows share a CDR3 protein, they turn into one entry using the most common DNA and genes. Present in this sample are roughly 570,000 distinct CDR3 sequences, 27% of which were seen just once. Around a third of the sample belongs to the ten largest clones. The full study reports these points: The frequencies of hyperexpanded clones fell over the following months, and after one year, T-cell counts and TCRbeta diversity were mostly attributed to newly produced T cells. In some patients, the high TCRbeta diversity seen at day 60 was put down to recipient T cells and intrathymic progenitors that had survived conditioning. The apparently early recovery of alphabetaT-cell counts about two months after transplant reportedly depended on only several hundred rapidly expanded clones that came from non-depleted graft cells.

Taken with the paper, the label for treatment or condition translates to: allogeneic hematopoietic cell transplantation with graft depleted of TCRalphabeta T cells and CD19 B cells. Transplant recipients were children who received TCRalphabeta/CD19-depleted allogeneic hematopoietic cell grafts. The germline V gene (reference sequence) specifies SEHNR as CDR1 and FQNEAQ as CDR2. V is cut back by 6 bases and J by 7 bases, with 8 bases in the junction unmatched. The CDR3 measures 16 amino acids from cysteine to phenylalanine. Kept here is only the CDR3 DNA, which spans 48 bases and is read in frame from base 1.

The chain is made from TRBV7-9 and TRBJ2-2, and 13 bases in between align with TRBD2. The source was PBMCs, collected before TCRalphabeta/CD19-depleted stem cell transplant. This TCR derives from a boy younger than two with Wiskott-Aldrich syndrome, due to receive a stem cell transplant. The CDR3: CASRPVGLAGIGELFF. The nucleotide sequence reads as follows: TGTGCCAGCAGGCCGGTGGGACTAGCGGGAATCGGGGAGCTGTTTTTT. With the portions outside the CDR3 filled from the reference TRBV7-9 and TRBJ2-2 genes, the complete variable region becomes DTGVSQNPRHKITKRGQNVTFRCDPISEHNRLYWYRQTLGQGPEFLTYFQNEAQLEKSRLLSDRFSAERPKGSFSTLEIQRTEQGDSAMYLCASRPVGLAGIGELFFGEGSRLTVL.